Listed below are T cell receptor beta chains from one sample, sequenced in a study of shared clonotypes between healthy human individuals. Using immunoSEQ multiplex PCR, the repertoire was profiled, and TCRdb retains in-frame clones only, with some absent. The sample lists roughly 890,000 clones; 80% to 95% were seen once. Sequenced: naive CD8+ T cells sorted from blood. The source is a man younger than 40 in good health. CDR3s include the opening cysteine and the closing phenylalanine or tryptophan. A D gene is named only where the DNA matches it firmly. Only part of the rows carry a size: once, few, many, or a class if the clone is expanded.

V gene,CDR3 length,clone size,D gene,J gene,CDR3 DNA,CDR3 protein
TRBV28,14,once,TRBD2,TRBJ2-5,TGTGCCAGCAATCGGCGACTAGCCCGAGAGACCCAGTACTTC,CASNRRLARETQYF
TRBV19,16,-,-,TRBJ2-5,TGTGCCAGTACCAAAGGAGGGATTTTAGGACAAGAGACCCAGTACTTC,CASTKGGILGQETQYF
TRBV7-6,12,-,-,TRBJ1-5,TGTGCCAGCAGCCCCGGGGTTCAGCCCCAGCATTTT,CASSPGVQPQHF
TRBV30,13,-,-,TRBJ2-2,TGTGCCTCCTACATGACAGGACACCGGGAGCTGTTTTTT,CASYMTGHRELFF
TRBV10-3,16,-,TRBD2,TRBJ2-3,TGTGCCATCAGTGCGCGGACTAGCTCTAGCACAGATACGCAGTATTTT,CAISARTSSSTDTQYF
TRBV7-3,15,-,TRBD2,TRBJ2-1,TGTGCCAGCAGCCTTAGCGGGAGCTCCTACAATGAGCAGTTCTTC,CASSLSGSSYNEQFF
TRBV7-9,14,once,-,TRBJ2-3,TGTGCCAGCAGCACACCGGCAGGCACAGATACGCAGTATTTT,CASSTPAGTDTQYF
TRBV30,12,-,-,TRBJ1-3,TGTGCCTGGAGTGACTCTGGAAACACCATATATTTT,CAWSDSGNTIYF
TRBV19,14,-,-,TRBJ2-7,TGTGCCAGTAGTATGGTAGGAGGGGGCTACGAGCAGTACTTC,CASSMVGGGYEQYF
TRBV27,17,-,TRBD2,TRBJ2-2,TGTGCCAGCAGTTTACTAGCGGGAGGGTTAGGCACCGGGGAGCTGTTTTTT,CASSLLAGGLGTGELFF
TRBV7-9,16,-,TRBD2,TRBJ2-1,TGTGCCAGCAGCGCCGGACTAGCCCAGTCCTACAATGAGCAGTTCTTC,CASSAGLAQSYNEQFF
TRBV18,18,-,TRBD2,TRBJ2-3,TGTGCCAGCTCACCGGAGCGATCTAGCGGGAGGGAGACAGATACGCAGTATTTT,CASSPERSSGRETDTQYF
TRBV15,13,-,TRBD1,TRBJ2-1,TGTGCCACCAGCGGGACAGGGGGCGATGAGCAGTTCTTC,CATSGTGGDEQFF
TRBV7-6,14,-,-,TRBJ1-1,TGTGCCAGCAGCTTAGGGCTGGGGATGGCAGAAGCTTTCTTT,CASSLGLGMAEAFF
TRBV11-2,15,-,-,TRBJ2-1,TGTGCCAGCAGCTTAGGGTCTACCTCCTACAATGAGCAGTTCTTC,CASSLGSTSYNEQFF
TRBV29-1,13,-,-,TRBJ2-7,TGCAGCGTTGAAGACGGCCTCCCTACGATGCAGTACTTC,CSVEDGLPTMQYF
TRBV20-1,11,-,-,TRBJ1-1,TGCAGTGTCAGGGTGAACACTGAAGCTTTCTTT,CSVRVNTEAFF
TRBV27,14,once,-,TRBJ1-1,TGTGCCAGCAGTTCCCCCTCCTCTTTAGCTGAAGCTTTCTTT,CASSSPSSLAEAFF
TRBV7-9,17,-,TRBD2,TRBJ2-3,TGTGCCAGCAGCCCCCGACTAGCGGGAGCCGGTGGGGATACGCAGTATTTT,CASSPRLAGAGGDTQYF
TRBV7-8,18,-,TRBD2,TRBJ2-7,TGTGCCAGCAGCTGGGGACTAGCGGGAGGGCCGAGTATCGACGAGCAGTACTTC,CASSWGLAGGPSIDEQYF
TRBV27,16,-,-,TRBJ1-1,TGTGCCAGCCTGGGTTGGAGGGGTCTAGGGGGCACTGAAGCTTTCTTT,CASLGWRGLGGTEAFF
TRBV5-5,15,-,TRBD2,TRBJ2-7,TGTGCCAGCAGCTCGGTAGCGGGAGGGAACTACGAGCAGTACTTC,CASSSVAGGNYEQYF
TRBV27,16,-,TRBD1,TRBJ2-4,TGTGCCAGCAGTTCCTCCGGGACAGGAGCCAAAAACATTCAGTACTTC,CASSSSGTGAKNIQYF
TRBV29-1,16,-,TRBD2,TRBJ2-1,TGCAGCGTCGTGGGACTAGCGGGAGGCTCCTACAATGAGCAGTTCTTC,CSVVGLAGGSYNEQFF
TRBV7-7,15,-,TRBD1,TRBJ2-3,TGTGCCAGCAGCTACCGACAGGGGCCGCGGGATACGCAGTATTTT,CASSYRQGPRDTQYF
TRBV28,15,-,TRBD2,TRBJ2-7,TGTGCCAGCAGCCATAGGTGGCGGGAGATCTACGAGCAGTACTTC,CASSHRWREIYEQYF
TRBV27,13,-,-,TRBJ2-1,TGTGCCAGCCGGTCTAGCGCATACAATGAGCAGTTCTTC,CASRSSAYNEQFF
TRBV29-1,14,-,TRBD1,TRBJ2-2,TGCAGCGTTGAGGACAGGGGTACGTCCGGGGAGCTGTTTTTT,CSVEDRGTSGELFF
TRBV19,16,-,TRBD2,TRBJ2-7,TGTGCCAGTAGTGCTGGACTAGCGGGAGCCTCCTACGAGCAGTACTTC,CASSAGLAGASYEQYF
TRBV7-9,15,few,TRBD1,TRBJ2-7,TGTGCCAGCAGCCCCCCGGGACAGGGGGCCTACGAGCAGTACTTC,CASSPPGQGAYEQYF
TRBV2,16,-,TRBD1,TRBJ2-3,TGTGCCAGCAGTGAAGCGCAGACAGGGGGGGTACGTACGCAGTATTTT,CASSEAQTGGVRTQYF
TRBV27,15,-,TRBD1,TRBJ1-5,TGTGCCAGCAGTATAGGGACAGGGAGCAATCAGCCCCAGCATTTT,CASSIGTGSNQPQHF
TRBV7-9,16,-,TRBD1,TRBJ2-7,TGTGCCAGCAGCTCTGGACAGGGGCCGAAAAGATACGAGCAGTACTTC,CASSSGQGPKRYEQYF
TRBV27,15,-,-,TRBJ2-7,TGTGCCAGCAGTTTCCTCGGGGGCCTCGGCTACGAGCAGTACTTC,CASSFLGGLGYEQYF
TRBV7-9,12,-,-,TRBJ2-1,TGTGCCAGCAGACCCTCCTACAATGAGCAGTTCTTC,CASRPSYNEQFF
TRBV5-8,19,-,TRBD2,TRBJ2-7,TGTGCCAGCAGCTTGCGTCCCGGGACTAGCGGGAGTGTATTGCGGGAGCAGTACTTC,CASSLRPGTSGSVLREQYF